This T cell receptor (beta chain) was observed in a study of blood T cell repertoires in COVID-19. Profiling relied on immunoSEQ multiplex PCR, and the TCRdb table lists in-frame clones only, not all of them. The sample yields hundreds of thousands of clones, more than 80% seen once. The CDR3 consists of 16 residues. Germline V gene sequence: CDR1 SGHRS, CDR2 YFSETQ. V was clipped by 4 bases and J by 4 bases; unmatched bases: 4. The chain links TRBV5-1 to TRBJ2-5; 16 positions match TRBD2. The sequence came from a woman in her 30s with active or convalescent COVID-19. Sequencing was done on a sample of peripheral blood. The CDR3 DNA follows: TGCGCCAGCAGCCCCGGGACTAGCGGGGGGGCAGAGACCCAGTACTTC. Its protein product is CASSPGTSGGAETQYF.